The rows below give T cell receptor beta chains drawn from one sample of a study of CD8 T cells in ankylosing spondylitis. TCRdb recomputed calls from the 5' RACE reads with MiXCR, one row per CDR3 protein. The sample contains hundreds of thousands of distinct CDR3 sequences, roughly 8.6% of which appear only once. The sample taken for sequencing was blood, either unsorted or a sorted T cell fraction (not recorded which). Every receptor here comes from a male donor with ankylosing spondylitis or in good health (not recorded which). CDR3s include the opening cysteine and the closing phenylalanine or tryptophan. The D gene is left open where the match is weak. Rows give clone size only sometimes, using once, few, many, or a class for an expanded clone.

many	TRBD1	TRBV6-2/TRBV6-3	TRBJ2-7	TGTGCCAGCAGGGATCCGGGACAGGGATCCTACGAGCAGTACTTC	CASRDPGQGSYEQYF
many	-	TRBV6-1	TRBJ1-2	TGTGCCAGTCGGAAGGGGACCCTTGGGGATAACTATGGCTACACCTTC	CASRKGTLGDNYGYTF
-	TRBD1	TRBV5-1	TRBJ2-7	TGCGCCAGCAGCCCGACCCTGACAGGGGTCAGCTCCTACGAGCAGTACTTC	CASSPTLTGVSSYEQYF
many	-	TRBV12-3/TRBV12-4	TRBJ2-3	TGTGCCAGCAGGCGCGGGACGGCAGATACGCAGTATTTT	CASRRGTADTQYF
few	-	TRBV9	TRBJ1-1	TGTGCCAGCAGCGTAGGGGCTGGGACGATGAACACTGAAGCTTTCTTT	CASSVGAGTMNTEAFF
few	-	TRBV7-8	TRBJ2-6	TGTGCCAGCAGCCCGGGGCCCAACGTCCTGACTTTC	CASSPGPNVLTF
many	TRBD1	TRBV7-2	TRBJ1-4	TGTGCCAGCAGCTTAGGACCCGGGACAGGGCTTGAAAAACTGTTTTTT	CASSLGPGTGLEKLFF
-	-	TRBV3-1	TRBJ2-7	TGTGCCAGCAGCCGGGGACCGTTTGCCTACGAGCAGTACTTC	CASSRGPFAYEQYF
-	-	TRBV7-2	TRBJ2-5	TGTGCCAGCAGCTTAGGGGGTACTACACAAGAGACCCAGTACTTC	CASSLGGTTQETQYF
-	TRBD2	TRBV3-1	TRBJ2-1	TGTGCCTTCTGTTCACTAGGGGGGGGTAGCGGGAGCCGCTACAATGAGCAGTTCTTC	CAFCSLGGGSGSRYNEQFF
-	-	TRBV20-1	TRBJ2-5	TGCAGTGCTTTGGACAGCCCGGAGACCCAGTACTTC	CSALDSPETQYF
many	TRBD1	TRBV4-1	TRBJ1-1	TGCGCCAGCAGCCGCCAACCGGGACAGGGAGCGGCTGAAGCTTTCTTT	CASSRQPGQGAAEAFF
many	TRBD2	TRBV7-2	TRBJ2-5	TGTGCCAGCAGCTTAGAAGGTGGGGGAGGGGAGACCCAGTACTTC	CASSLEGGGGETQYF
few	TRBD2	TRBV30	TRBJ2-2	TGTGCCGCCCGATCTAGCGGGGGGTCGAACACCGGGGAGCTGTTTTTT	CAARSSGGSNTGELFF
many	-	TRBV6-5	TRBJ2-6	TGTGCCAGCAGTTACCCGCTAGAAGGGGGGTGGGCCAACGTCCTGACTTTC	CASSYPLEGGWANVLTF
many	TRBD2	TRBV27	TRBJ2-5	TGTGCCAGCAGTTCCCGGGGACTACGTCTAGAGACCCAGTACTTC	CASSSRGLRLETQYF
many	TRBD2	TRBV7-3	TRBJ2-1	TGTGCCAGCCGGGCTAGCGGGAGGGATGAGCAGTTCTTC	CASRASGRDEQFF
many	-	TRBV6-1	TRBJ2-2	TGTGCCAGCAGTGAAGCGCGGGTTGGTTCCGGGGAGCTGTTTTTT	CASSEARVGSGELFF
few	TRBD2	TRBV10-3	TRBJ2-7	TGTGCCATCAGGACTAGCGGACCGCCCTACGAGCAGTACTTC	CAIRTSGPPYEQYF
many	-	TRBV20-1	TRBJ1-1	TGCAGTGCTAGAGGGGACAAAAACACTGAAGCTTTCTTT	CSARGDKNTEAFF
many	TRBD2	TRBV12-3/TRBV12-4	TRBJ2-1	TGTGCCAGCAGTTTAGCCCCGGGGGGGTTTGCGCGATCATCCAATGAGCAGTTCTTC	CASSLAPGGFARSSNEQFF
-	-	TRBV5-1	TRBJ1-1	TGCGCCAGCAGCGAATCCAGGACGGGGGGAACTGAAGCTTTCTTT	CASSESRTGGTEAFF
many	TRBD1	TRBV11-2	TRBJ1-2	TGTGCCAGCAGCGAAGGACAGGGTTTCTATGGCTACACCTTC	CASSEGQGFYGYTF
many	-	TRBV7-2	TRBJ2-7	TGTGCCAGCAGCCCACTAGACTTC	CASSPLDF
-	-	TRBV20-1	TRBJ1-1	TGCTGTGCTAGACCGCCGGGCGGGCTCGGGGAAACTGAAGCTTTCTTT	CCARPPGGLGETEAFF
many	-	TRBV28	TRBJ1-1	TGTGCCAGCATAGGGGACCACACTGAAGCTTTCTTT	CASIGDHTEAFF
many	-	TRBV7-2	TRBJ2-3	TGTGCCAGCAGCTTAGTACAACAGGATACGCAGTATTTT	CASSLVQQDTQYF
few	TRBD1	TRBV5-1	TRBJ2-7	TGCGCCAGCAGCAACCCGACAGGGGGCGGACGTGAGCAGTACTTC	CASSNPTGGGREQYF
many	-	TRBV30	TRBJ1-2	TGTGCCTGGAGTGTACCCAGTCTAGGCTACACCTTC	CAWSVPSLGYTF
-	-	TRBV3-1	TRBJ2-3	TGTGCCAGCAGCCCCTTAGACCGGGTCCATACGCAGTATTTT	CASSPLDRVHTQYF
few	-	TRBV24-1	TRBJ2-3	TGTGCCACCAGTGCCGACTGGGGCGGGGCAGATACGCAGTATTTT	CATSADWGGADTQYF
-	-	TRBV2	TRBJ2-3	TGTGCCAGCAGTGATCCAGCGGGCACAGATACGCAGTATTTT	CASSDPAGTDTQYF
few	TRBD2	TRBV7-2	TRBJ2-1	TGTGCCAGCAGCGATAGCGGGGGGACCTACAATGAGCAGTTCTTC	CASSDSGGTYNEQFF
many	-	TRBV10-3	TRBJ2-3	TGTGCCATCAGGGAGAGCTCAGATACGCAGTATTTT	CAIRESSDTQYF
many	TRBD2	TRBV6-5	TRBJ2-3	TGTGCCAGCAGTTACCCCATAGCGGGAGGGCCGGAAGATACGCAGTATTTT	CASSYPIAGGPEDTQYF
many	-	TRBV29-1	TRBJ1-3	TGCAGCGCCGGAATGGGTGTAGGGACCTCTGGAAACACCATATATTTT	CSAGMGVGTSGNTIYF
many	TRBD1	TRBV6-1	TRBJ2-4	TGTGCCAGCAGCTGGGGACAGATTCAGTACTTC	CASSWGQIQYF
few	-	TRBV5-1	TRBJ2-6	TGCGCCAGCAGCTTCGGGGGTGCCAGGGCCAACGTCCTGACTTTC	CASSFGGARANVLTF
many	TRBD2	TRBV15	TRBJ2-1	TGTGCCACCCAGCACAGGGGACTAGCGGGGTCCAGCTCCTACAATGAGCAGTTCTTC	CATQHRGLAGSSSYNEQFF
many	TRBD2	TRBV12-3/TRBV12-4	TRBJ2-3	TGTGCCAGCACCCCGGCAGGGAGGGACACAGATACGCAGTATTTT	CASTPAGRDTDTQYF
few	-	TRBV20-1	TRBJ1-1	TGCAGTGCTAGAGACCCCAGGAGGGGAAGGGGCACTGAAGCTTTCTTT	CSARDPRRGRGTEAFF
many	-	TRBV4-2	TRBJ1-3	TGTGCCAGCAGCCAAGATCCCCCCAGGGTGAGCTCTGGAAACACCATATATTTT	CASSQDPPRVSSGNTIYF
many	-	TRBV12-3/TRBV12-4	TRBJ1-5	TGTGCCAGCAGTTTAGGTAGCAATCAGCCCCAGCATTTT	CASSLGSNQPQHF